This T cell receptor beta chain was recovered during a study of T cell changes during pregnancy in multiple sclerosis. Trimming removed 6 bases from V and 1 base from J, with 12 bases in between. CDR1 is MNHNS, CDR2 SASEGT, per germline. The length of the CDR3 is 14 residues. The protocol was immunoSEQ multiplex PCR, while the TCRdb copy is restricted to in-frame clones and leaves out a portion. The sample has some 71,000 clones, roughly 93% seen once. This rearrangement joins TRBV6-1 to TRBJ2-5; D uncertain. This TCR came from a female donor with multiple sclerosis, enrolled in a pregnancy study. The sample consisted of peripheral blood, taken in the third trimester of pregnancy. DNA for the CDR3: TGTGCCAGCAGAAAGACTGTGTCCCAAGAGACCCAGTACTTC. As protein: CASRKTVSQETQYF.